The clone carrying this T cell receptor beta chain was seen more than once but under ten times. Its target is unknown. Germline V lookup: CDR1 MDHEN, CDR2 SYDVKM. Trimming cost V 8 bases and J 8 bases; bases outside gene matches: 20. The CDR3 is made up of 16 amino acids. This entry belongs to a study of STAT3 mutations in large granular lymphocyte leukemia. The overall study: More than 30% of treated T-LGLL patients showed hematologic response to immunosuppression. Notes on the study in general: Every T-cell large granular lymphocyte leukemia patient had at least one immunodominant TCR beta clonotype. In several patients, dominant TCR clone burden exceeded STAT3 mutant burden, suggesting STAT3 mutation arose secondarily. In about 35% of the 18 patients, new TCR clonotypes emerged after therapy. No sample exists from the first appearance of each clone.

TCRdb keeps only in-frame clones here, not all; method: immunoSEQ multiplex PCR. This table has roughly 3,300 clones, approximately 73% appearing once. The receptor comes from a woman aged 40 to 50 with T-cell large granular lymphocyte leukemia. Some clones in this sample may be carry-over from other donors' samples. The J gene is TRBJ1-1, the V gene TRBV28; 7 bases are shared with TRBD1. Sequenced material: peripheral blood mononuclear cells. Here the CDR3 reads CASLSPAGQSMREAFF. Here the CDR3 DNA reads TGTGCCAGCCTTTCGCCAGCGGGACAGTCGATGAGGGAAGCTTTCTTT.